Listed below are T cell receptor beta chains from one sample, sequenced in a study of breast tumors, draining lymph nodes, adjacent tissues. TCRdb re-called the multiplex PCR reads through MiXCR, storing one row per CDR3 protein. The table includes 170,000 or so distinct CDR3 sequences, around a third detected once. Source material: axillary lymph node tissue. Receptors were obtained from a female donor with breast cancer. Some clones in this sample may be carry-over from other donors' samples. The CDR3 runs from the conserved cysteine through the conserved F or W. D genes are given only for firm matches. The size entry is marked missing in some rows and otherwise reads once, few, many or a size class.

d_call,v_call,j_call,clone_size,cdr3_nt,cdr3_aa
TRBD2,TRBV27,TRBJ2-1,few,TGTGCCAGCAGTTTTCGACCGGGACTAGCGGGAGGGCCGCACAATGAGCAGTTCTTC,CASSFRPGLAGGPHNEQFF
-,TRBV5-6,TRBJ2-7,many,TGTGCCAGCAGCTACTACCGGGAGAGGGAGTACTTC,CASSYYREREYF
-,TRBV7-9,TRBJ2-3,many,TGTGCCAGCAGCTTACGGGAAACAGATACGCAGTATTTT,CASSLRETDTQYF
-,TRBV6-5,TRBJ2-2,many,TGTGCCAGCAAGACTCTCAAGGGGACCGGGGAGCTGTTTTTT,CASKTLKGTGELFF
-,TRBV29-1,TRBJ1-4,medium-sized,TGCAGCGTACAGGGATGGGATGAAAAACTGTTTTTT,CSVQGWDEKLFF
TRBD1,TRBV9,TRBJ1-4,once,TGTGCCTCCGGGACAGGGGGCCTTAATGAAAAACTGTTTTTT,CASGTGGLNEKLFF
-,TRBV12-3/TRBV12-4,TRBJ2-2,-,TGTGCCAGCAGTTCAGGGGAAACGAACACCGGGGAGCTGTTTTTT,CASSSGETNTGELFF
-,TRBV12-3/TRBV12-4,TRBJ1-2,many,TGTGCCAGCAGTTTAGGAGGGGGGTTCGACTATGGCTACACCTTC,CASSLGGGFDYGYTF
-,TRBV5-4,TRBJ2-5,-,TGTGCCAGCAGCTTAATAGGGGTGGAAGAGACCCAGTACTTC,CASSLIGVEETQYF
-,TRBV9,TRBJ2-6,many,TGTGCCAGCAGCGGGTACTCTGGGGCCAACGTCCTGACTTTC,CASSGYSGANVLTF
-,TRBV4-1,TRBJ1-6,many,TGCGCCAGCAGCCAAGATTCGGCGACAGGCGGATCGGGTAATTCACCCCTCCACTTT,CASSQDSATGGSGNSPLHF
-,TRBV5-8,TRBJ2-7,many,TGTGCCAGCAGCCCGGGGTCAAGACTTTACGAGCAGTACTTC,CASSPGSRLYEQYF
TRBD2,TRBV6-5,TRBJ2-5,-,TGTGCCAGCAGTAGAACTAGCGGGGGGGCGTCAGAGACCCAGTACTTC,CASSRTSGGASETQYF
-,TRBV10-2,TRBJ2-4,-,TGCGCCAGCAGTGTCGAATCTGGGATTGGAAACATTCAGTACTTC,CASSVESGIGNIQYF
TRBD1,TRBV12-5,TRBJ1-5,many,TGTGCTAGTGGCCAGGGGGAGGTACAGCCCCAGCATTTT,CASGQGEVQPQHF
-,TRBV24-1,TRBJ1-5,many,TGTGCCACCAGCACCAGAAAACAGGGTTGGAATCAGCCCCAGCATTTT,CATSTRKQGWNQPQHF
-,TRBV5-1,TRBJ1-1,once,TGCGCCAGCAGCCCTGTAGTTATGAACACTGAAGCTTTCTTC,CASSPVVMNTEAFF
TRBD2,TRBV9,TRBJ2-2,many,TGTGCCAGCAGCGTAGGCGGGGGGTACACCGGGGAGCTGTTTTTT,CASSVGGGYTGELFF
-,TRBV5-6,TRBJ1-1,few,TGTGCCAGCAGCCCCGTGGGGAACACTGAAGCTTTCTTT,CASSPVGNTEAFF
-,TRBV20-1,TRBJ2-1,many,TGCAGTGCTAGTCCGGCGGGAAATGAGCAGTTCTTC,CSASPAGNEQFF
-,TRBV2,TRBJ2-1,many,TGTGCCAGCAGTTACCGTAGGGTAGAGCAGTTCTTC,CASSYRRVEQFF
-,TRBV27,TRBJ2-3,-,TGTGCCAGCAGTTTAGCGGCAGCGACTAGCACAGATACGCAGTATTTT,CASSLAAATSTDTQYF